Sequencing of this T cell receptor beta chain was carried out in a study of T cell repertoires in cytomegalovirus infection. Whole-study context: Public TCR beta signatures provided an indication of both CMV infection and a matching HLA type. General study results and limits: There were HLA-C-restricted CMV-specific TCR beta clonotypes dominating the ex vivo response.

CDR1 is DFQATT, CDR2 SNEGSKA, per germline (reference sequence). V gave up 3 bases and J gave up 4 bases, with 16 bases separating them. The CDR3 totals 15 residues. TCRdb recomputed calls from the reads with MiXCR, one row per CDR3 protein. The sample yields approximately 630,000 distinct CDR3 sequences, 24% seen once. Many counts were recorded for this clonotype. What it recognizes is unknown. The sample taken for sequencing was CD8+ T cells from PBMCs. The sequence came from a human donor in good health (CMV status not recorded). Some clones in this sample may be carry-over from other donors' samples. The chain couples TRBV20-1 to TRBJ1-5, with D perhaps matching TRBD1 (5 bases). The CDR3 reads CSASAASEGNQPQHF. The CDR3 region has the DNA TGCAGTGCTAGCGCCGCGTCTGAGGGGAATCAGCCCCAGCATTTT.